This T cell receptor beta chain is from a study of blood T cell repertoires in COVID-19. Study summary: Some COVID-19 samples were acute and others convalescent; all came from the United States, Italy and Spain. PBMCs, B-cell-depleted T cells, or T cells were the source of the cDNA or gDNA that made up the material.

Per the authors' pipeline: Nucleated cell number was recorded as an estimate derived from reference gene primer amplification. Produced via immunoSEQ multiplex PCR; TCRdb's table is partial and in-frame only. That table supplies the V and J calls and clone size; D and trimming were determined from the DNA. The sample lists fewer than 60,000 clones, approximately 79% occurring once. This clone was recorded many times. CDR1 and CDR2 (germline): MNHEY, SMNVEV (reference sequence). The CDR3 is 14 amino acids. J was trimmed by 5 bases and V by 5 bases; bases with no gene match: 8. The chain employs TRBV27 and TRBJ2-7; 8 nucleotides line up with TRBD1. Sequenced sample: peripheral blood. The source of this sequence is a man between 65 and 79 years old with acute or convalescent COVID-19. The CDR3 coding sequence is TGTGCCAGCAGTACCCGGGACAGGCTTAACGAGCAGTACTTC. Its protein is CASSTRDRLNEQYF.